This T cell receptor (beta chain) was identified during a study of T cell responses to AZD1222 COVID-19 vaccine. The V gene lost 3 bases and the J gene lost 6 bases, with 11 bases spanning the gap. This CDR3 region has 14 residues. From germline, CDR1 is MNHEY and CDR2 SVGAGI. Sequencing used immunoSEQ multiplex PCR; TCRdb keeps in-frame clones, though not all of them. Of 150,000 to 200,000 clones in the sample, about nine tenths were seen once. The receptor comes from an adult in good health. The chain has TRBV6-5 and TRBJ2-2; tentatively, D is TRBD2 (5 bases). Sequenced here: peripheral blood, sampled on day 0 of AZD1222 vaccination. DNA for the CDR3: TGTGCCAGCAGTTATGACGGGGTCCCCGGGGAGCTGTTTTTT. Protein sequence: CASSYDGVPGELFF.